Shown below are 13 T cell receptor beta chains from a single sample sequenced in a study of cytomegalovirus exposure and HLA in healthy donors. The PCR was carried out with 60 Vbeta primers and 13 Jbeta primers. TCRdb keeps only in-frame clones here, not all; method: immunoSEQ multiplex PCR. Here the sample spans roughly 200,000 clones, 65% to 80% being singletons. The sample comprised PBMCs. The receptors derive from a woman under 40 in good health and CMV-seropositive.

The gene calls are TRBV21-1 and TRBJ2-1; TRBD2, as called in the table, went unchecked against the DNA. TRBV21-1 is recorded as a pseudogene. This CDR3 contains 16 residues. The chain's CDR3 is CASSTLAGGPRNEQFF. In nucleotides, the CDR3 is TGTGCCAGCAGCACCCTAGCGGGGGGGCCGCGAAATGAGCAGTTCTTC.

V usage is TRBV18 and J usage is TRBJ2-2; 10 bases are shared with TRBD2. Per germline, CDR1 KGHSH and CDR2 LQKENI. The CDR3 is 17 residues long. V lost 0 bases and J lost 6; bases outside the gene matches: 7. DNA of the CDR3: TGTGCCAGCTCACCACCGTCACTAGCGGGATTGGCCGGGGAGCTGTTTTTT. The encoded protein is CASSPPSLAGLAGELFF. The full variable domain, completed using reference TRBV18 and TRBJ2-2, is NAGVMQNPRHLVRRRGQEARLRCSPMKGHSHVYWYRQLPEEGLKFMVYLQKENIIDESGMPKERFSAEFPKEGPSILRIQQVVRGDSAAYFCASSPPSLAGLAGELFFGEGSRLTVL.

This chain joins TRBV4-1 and TRBJ1-3, with D uncertain. V was pared by 1 base and J by 2 bases, with 12 bases between. This CDR3 has 16 residues. In germline, CDR1 is MGHRA, CDR2 YSYEKL. The CDR3 coding sequence is TGCGCCAGCAGCCAAGGGACGGGATACACTGGAAACACCATATATTTT. Protein sequence: CASSQGTGYTGNTIYF.

V and J are TRBV18 and TRBJ2-2; TRBD1 agrees at 7 bases. Germline V lookup: CDR1 KGHSH, CDR2 LQKENI. This CDR3 contains 16 residues. V lost 3 bases and J lost 0; bases outside the gene matches: 4. The CDR3 region is CASSPYRGSNTGELFF. The CDR3 DNA follows: TGTGCCAGCTCACCTTACAGGGGATCGAACACCGGGGAGCTGTTTTTT.

The chain recombines TRBV18 with TRBJ2-7; 9 bases line up with TRBD2. CDR1 KGHSH and CDR2 LQKENI come from the germline V gene. The junction had 9 bases not matched to a gene; V was cut back by 3 bases and J by 3 bases. The CDR3 consists of 16 residues. CDR3 bases: TGTGCCAGCTCACCCCTCGCGGGAGGGCCATTCTACGAGCAGTACTTC. Residues: CASSPLAGGPFYEQYF.

The chain carries TRBV10-3 and TRBJ1-2, with D perhaps TRBD1 (6 bases). Trimming stripped 0 bases from V and 0 bases from J, with 11 bases between. The CDR3 extends over 16 amino acids. The V gene's germline CDR1 is ENHRY and CDR2 SYGVKD. In DNA, the CDR3 is TGTGCCATCAGTGAGTCGGGGGACACCACTAACTATGGCTACACCTTC. Protein product: CAISESGDTTNYGYTF.

The chain couples TRBV6-5 to TRBJ1-4; D is undetermined. V was trimmed by 4 bases and J by 5 bases, leaving 11 bases between them. The CDR3 consists of 14 residues. Per the germline V gene, CDR1 is MNHEY and CDR2 is SVGAGI. CDR3 in DNA: TGTGCCAGCAGTTTTCAGAGGCTGAATGAAAAACTGTTTTTT. It yields the protein CASSFQRLNEKLFF.

This chain links TRBV11-2 with TRBJ2-1; 9 bases line up with TRBD2. The V gene's germline CDR1 is SGHAT and CDR2 FQNNGV. The CDR3 runs to 14 residues. V shed 5 bases, J shed 5 bases, and the junction held 4 bases outside the gene matches. The CDR3 region has the DNA TGTGCCAGCAGCCCGACTAGCGGCCACAATGAGCAGTTCTTC. The encoded protein is CASSPTSGHNEQFF.

The chain couples TRBV18 to TRBJ2-5, with 8 bases identical to TRBD1. The CDR3 spans 17 residues. V shed 6 bases, J shed 2 bases, and the junction held 14 bases outside the gene matches. The germline V gene encodes CDR1 KGHSH and CDR2 LQKENI. CDR3 in DNA: TGTGCCAGCTCGCCCCGGGGAGCAGGGGGCTGGCAAGAGACCCAGTACTTC. Translation: CASSPRGAGGWQETQYF.

This rearrangement joins TRBV9 to TRBJ1-5; TRBD1 agrees at 9 bases. The CDR3 spans 16 residues. The germline CDR1 and CDR2 sequences are SGDLS and YYNGEE. Trimming removed 0 bases from V and 2 bases from J; junction bases left unmatched: 3. Here the CDR3 reads CASSVERDRGNQPQHF. CDR3 in DNA: TGTGCCAGCAGCGTAGAAAGGGACAGGGGCAATCAGCCCCAGCATTTT.

This clone was seen a few times. The V and J genes are TRBV7-2 and TRBJ2-2, with TRBD2 as a possible D gene (7 bases). Germline CDR1 is SGHTA and CDR2 is FQGNSA. This CDR3 is built from 16 residues. The V end lost 6 bases, the J end lost 2 bases, and 16 bases lay between the germline ends. CDR3 sequence: CASSWAGALNTGELFF. Written as DNA, the CDR3 is TGTGCCAGCAGTTGGGCGGGGGCCCTTAACACCGGGGAGCTGTTTTTT.

This clone was seen once. The chain has TRBV18 and TRBJ1-6, with TRBD1 matching over 11 bases. The CDR3 is 17 amino acids. J lost 2 bases, V lost 2 bases, and 2 bases had no gene match. Looked up from germline, CDR1 is KGHSH and CDR2 is LQKENI. CDR3 amino acids: CASSPTGQGAYNSPLHF. CDR3 sequence (DNA): TGTGCCAGCTCACCAACGGGACAGGGGGCCTATAATTCACCCCTCCACTTT.

This chain joins TRBV27 and TRBJ2-7; maybe TRBD2 (7 bases). Germline lookup yields CDR1 MNHEY and CDR2 SMNVEV (reference sequence). V lost 3 bases to trimming and J lost 3 bases, with 12 bases between them. This CDR3 has 14 amino acids. CDR3 region: CASSFTGGHYEQYF. CDR3 coding DNA: TGTGCCAGCAGTTTCACCGGGGGGCACTACGAGCAGTACTTC.